These T cell receptor beta chains were read from a single sample in a study of regulatory T cells in long-lasting Graves disease. TCRdb independently ran MiXCR on the multiplex PCR reads; one entry per CDR3 protein. The sample lists a few hundred thousand distinct CDR3 sequences; less than 15% were seen once. These records were also assigned to another study, of T cells in Graves' hyperthyroidism and ophthalmopathy.

The sample here was peripheral blood mononuclear cells (PBMCs), taken at new diagnosis, from a patient treated with antithyroid drugs. All receptors come from a young man with Graves disease. Each CDR3 is given with its conserved first and last residue. D genes are given only for firm matches. Clone size is not always given. Where it is, it says once, few, many or a class for expanded clones.

clone_size j_call d_call v_call cdr3_nt cdr3_aa
few TRBJ1-3 . TRBV29-1 TGCAGCGTTTGGGACGGGACCTCTGGAAACACCATATATTTT CSVWDGTSGNTIYF
. TRBJ2-7 TRBD2 TRBV5-1 TGCGCCAGCAGCTTACTAGCGGGCCTCTCCTACGAGCAGTACTTC CASSLLAGLSYEQYF
many TRBJ2-2 . TRBV27 TGTGCCAGCAGTTCCTGGGGTCGTCCCAGGCAGGTAACCGGGGAGCTGTTTTTT CASSSWGRPRQVTGELFF
few TRBJ1-2 . TRBV19 TGTGCCAGTAGTATCCACCCGGCGGGCTACACCTTC CASSIHPAGYTF
many TRBJ2-5 TRBD1 TRBV29-1 TGCAGCGTGGGACAGGGGGCTGTAGAGACCCAGTACTTC CSVGQGAVETQYF
. TRBJ2-3 . TRBV20-1 TGCAGTGCTAGATCGCTGGCCCACTATAGCACAGATACGCAGTATTTT CSARSLAHYSTDTQYF
. TRBJ2-1 TRBD1 TRBV25-1 TGTGCCAGCAGTGAATCGGGCGAGGGGGCCCGATACAATGAGCAGTTCTTC CASSESGEGARYNEQFF
many TRBJ2-5 . TRBV12-3/TRBV12-4 TGTGCCAGCAGTTTAGCGCTACCGGGCACCCAACAAGAGACCCAGTACTTC CASSLALPGTQQETQYF
many TRBJ1-2 . TRBV12-3/TRBV12-4 TGTGCCACCTTCACCCGGGATTTATATGGCTACACCTTC CATFTRDLYGYTF
. TRBJ1-4 TRBD1 TRBV13 TGTGCCAGCAGCTCGACAGGGTTCGATGAAAAACTGTTTTTT CASSSTGFDEKLFF
many TRBJ2-1 TRBD2 TRBV6-2/TRBV6-3 TGTGCCGCGCAGTCTTTAGCGGGAGGAAACAATGAGCAGTTCTTC CAAQSLAGGNNEQFF
few TRBJ2-5 . TRBV19 TGTGCCAGTAGACGAGAGCAGGGAGAGACCCAGTACTTC CASRREQGETQYF
many TRBJ1-1 . TRBV6-1 TGTGCCAGCAAGGTGTTGGGGGCCATGAACACTGAAGCTTTCTTT CASKVLGAMNTEAFF
many TRBJ2-3 TRBD1 TRBV28 TGTGCCAGCAGTTCAAGGGGGCCGGGGACAGATACGCAGTATTTT CASSSRGPGTDTQYF
many TRBJ2-2 . TRBV20-1 TGCAGTGCCCAGCGGCACACCGGGGAGCTGTTTTTT CSAQRHTGELFF
many TRBJ2-5 TRBD2 TRBV20-1 TGCAGTGCTAGCGGGAGGTGGGGAGAGACCCAGTACTTC CSASGRWGETQYF
many TRBJ2-7 TRBD2 TRBV5-1 TGCGCCAGCAGCGGCGGGACTAGCGGGAGGCCGCACGAGCAGTACTTC CASSGGTSGRPHEQYF
. TRBJ2-7 . TRBV4-1 TGCGCCAGCAGCCAAGACCCCAACCGGGGGCGCTCCTACGAGCAGTACTTC CASSQDPNRGRSYEQYF
few TRBJ2-1 . TRBV27 TGTGCCAGCAGTTTTGGGACGAGGGGATACAATGAGCAGTTCTTC CASSFGTRGYNEQFF
many TRBJ2-7 . TRBV10-3 TGTGCCATCAGTGAGTCGAGGGGCGGGGATCCCTACGAGCAGTACTTC CAISESRGGDPYEQYF
few TRBJ2-7 . TRBV20-1 TGCAGTGCTACCGGGACGGCGAGCTCCTACGAGCAGTACTTC CSATGTASSYEQYF
few TRBJ2-5 . TRBV4-1 TGCGCCAGCAGCCAAGAGGGGCGGGGAGTGGAGACCCAGTACTTC CASSQEGRGVETQYF
many TRBJ2-2 . TRBV27 TGTGCCAGCAGTTTAAGAGTCACCGGGGAGCTGTTTTTT CASSLRVTGELFF
many TRBJ2-1 . TRBV29-1 TGCAGCGTTGGACAGGCGGGGAATGAGCAGTTCTTC CSVGQAGNEQFF
. TRBJ2-7 TRBD1 TRBV6-1 TGTGCCAGCGGCGGACAGGGGACTACCTACGAGCAGTACTTC CASGGQGTTYEQYF
. TRBJ2-6 . TRBV19 TGTGCCAGTAGTATCCCGCTGGGAGCCTTCTCTGGGGCCAACGTCCTGACTTTC CASSIPLGAFSGANVLTF
few TRBJ1-3 . TRBV3-1 TGTGCCAGCAGCCAAGTGTACGCCACAGCCTTCTCTGGAAACACCATATATTTT CASSQVYATAFSGNTIYF